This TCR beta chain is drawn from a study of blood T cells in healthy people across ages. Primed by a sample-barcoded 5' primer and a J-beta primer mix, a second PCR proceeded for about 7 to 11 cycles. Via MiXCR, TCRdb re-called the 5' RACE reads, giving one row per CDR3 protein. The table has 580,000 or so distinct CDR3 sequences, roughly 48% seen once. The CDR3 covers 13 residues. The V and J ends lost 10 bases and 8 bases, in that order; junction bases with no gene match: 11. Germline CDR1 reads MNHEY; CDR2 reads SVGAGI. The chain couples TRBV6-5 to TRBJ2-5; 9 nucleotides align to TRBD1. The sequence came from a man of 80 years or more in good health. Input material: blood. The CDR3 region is CATQTGTGLTQYF. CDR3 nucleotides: TGTGCCACACAAACCGGGACAGGGCTAACCCAGTACTTC.